Sequencing of this TCR beta chain was carried out in a study of shared clonotypes between healthy human individuals. Study findings and constraints: Sharing across a handful of donors was seen in around 5% of naive CD4 clonotypes.

Replicate PCRs run on sorted subsets employed approximately 200 ng DNA, 25,000 to 35,000 T cell genomes. Only in-frame clones appear in the TCRdb table, and some are missing; sequencing was by immunoSEQ multiplex PCR. The sample has 550,000 to 850,000 clones, roughly 70% seen once; the top ten hold 1.5% to 2%. Comments on this clone: Antigen unknown. Just one base apart from a much larger clone, this may be a read error. Other DNA sequences from this sample encode an identical CDR3 as well.

Naive CD45RA+ and memory CD45RA-negative subsets were split from CD4+ cells. The CDR3 loop spans 15 amino acids. The germline V and J ends were trimmed by 3 bases and 0 bases, with 10 bases remaining between them. From germline, CDR1 is SGHRS and CDR2 YFSETQ. Source material: memory CD4+ T cells sorted from blood. The sample's subset: CD45RA-negative fraction. The TCR was taken from a woman aged 30 to 39 in good health. V gene TRBV5-1 combines with J gene TRBJ2-1; a possible D gene is TRBD2 (5 bases). The CDR3 coding sequence is TGCGCCAGCAGCTCGGACTCTAGCTCCTACAATGAGCAGTTCTTC. Protein product: CASSSDSSSYNEQFF.